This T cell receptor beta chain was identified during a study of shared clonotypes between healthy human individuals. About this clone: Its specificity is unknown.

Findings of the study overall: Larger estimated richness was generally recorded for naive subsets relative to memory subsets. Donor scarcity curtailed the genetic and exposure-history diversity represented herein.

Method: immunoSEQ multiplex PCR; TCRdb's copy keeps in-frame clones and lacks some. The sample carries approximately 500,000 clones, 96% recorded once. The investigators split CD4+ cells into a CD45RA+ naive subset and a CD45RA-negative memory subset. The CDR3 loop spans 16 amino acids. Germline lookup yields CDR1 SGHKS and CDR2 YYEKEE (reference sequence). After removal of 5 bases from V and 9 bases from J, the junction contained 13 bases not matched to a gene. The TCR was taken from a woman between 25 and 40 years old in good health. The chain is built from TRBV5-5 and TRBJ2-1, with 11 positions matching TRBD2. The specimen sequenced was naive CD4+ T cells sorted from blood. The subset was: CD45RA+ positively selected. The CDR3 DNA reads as TGTGCCAGCAGGCGTACCGGGACTAGCGGAGAGGTTGAGCAGTTCTTC. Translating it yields CASRRTGTSGEVEQFF.